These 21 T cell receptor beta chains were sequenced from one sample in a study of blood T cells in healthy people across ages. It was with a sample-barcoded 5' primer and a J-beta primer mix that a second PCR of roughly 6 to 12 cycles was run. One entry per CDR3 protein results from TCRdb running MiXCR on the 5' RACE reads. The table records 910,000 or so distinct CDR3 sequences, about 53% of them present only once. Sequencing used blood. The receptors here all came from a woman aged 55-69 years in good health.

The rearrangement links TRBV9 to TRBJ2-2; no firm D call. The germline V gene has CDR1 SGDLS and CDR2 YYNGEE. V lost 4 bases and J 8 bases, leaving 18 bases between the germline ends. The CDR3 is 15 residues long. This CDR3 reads CASSPRTYPVGELFF. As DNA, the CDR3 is TGTGCCAGCAGCCCCCGGACCTACCCCGTGGGGGAGCTGTTTTTT. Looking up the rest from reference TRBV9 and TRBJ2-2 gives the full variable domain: DSGVTQTPKHLITATGQRVTLRCSPRSGDLSVYWYQQSLDQGLQFLIQYYNGEERAKGNILERFSAQQFPDLHSELNLSSLELGDSALYFCASSPRTYPVGELFFGEGSRLTVL.

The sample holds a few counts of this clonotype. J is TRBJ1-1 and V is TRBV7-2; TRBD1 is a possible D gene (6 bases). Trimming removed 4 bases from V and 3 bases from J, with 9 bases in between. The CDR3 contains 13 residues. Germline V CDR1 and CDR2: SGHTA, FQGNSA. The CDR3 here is CASSSDRYTEAFF. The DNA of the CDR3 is TGTGCCAGCAGCTCAGACAGGTACACTGAAGCTTTCTTT.

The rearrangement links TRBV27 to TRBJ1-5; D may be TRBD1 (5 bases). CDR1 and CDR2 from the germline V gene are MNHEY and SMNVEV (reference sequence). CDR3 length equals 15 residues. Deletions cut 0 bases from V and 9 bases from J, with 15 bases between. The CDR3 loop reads CASSLSSRVKWPQHF. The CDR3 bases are TGTGCCAGCAGTTTATCGTCCAGGGTAAAATGGCCCCAGCATTTT.

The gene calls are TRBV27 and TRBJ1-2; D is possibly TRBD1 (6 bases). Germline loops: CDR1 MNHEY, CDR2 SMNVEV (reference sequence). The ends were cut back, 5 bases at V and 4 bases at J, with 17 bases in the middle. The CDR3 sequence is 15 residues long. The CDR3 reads CASSPPGGGRYGYTF. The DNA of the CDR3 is TGTGCCAGCAGTCCCCCGGGGGGGGGGCGCTATGGCTACACCTTC.

The CDR3 region has the DNA TGTGCCAGCAGCCAACAGGGGGGGCATGATACGCAGTATTTT. Its protein product is CASSQQGGHDTQYF. The chain recombines TRBV3-1 with TRBJ2-3; the D gene could be TRBD1 or TRBD2 (7 bases each). Germline CDR1 is LGHDT and CDR2 is YNNKEL (reference sequence). The CDR3 sequence is 14 residues long. Trimming took off 2 bases at V and 6 bases at J, with 12 bases between the two ends.

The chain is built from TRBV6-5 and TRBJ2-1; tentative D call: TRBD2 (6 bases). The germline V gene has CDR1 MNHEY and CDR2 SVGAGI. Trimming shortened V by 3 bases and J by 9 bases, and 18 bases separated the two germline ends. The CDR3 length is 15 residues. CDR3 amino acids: CASSYTRTPGGEQFF. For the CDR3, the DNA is TGTGCCAGCAGTTATACCAGAACCCCCGGGGGTGAGCAGTTCTTC.

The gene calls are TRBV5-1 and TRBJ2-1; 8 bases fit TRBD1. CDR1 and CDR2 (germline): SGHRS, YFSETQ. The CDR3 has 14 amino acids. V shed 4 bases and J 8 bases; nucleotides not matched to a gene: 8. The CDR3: CASSLTQGADEQFF. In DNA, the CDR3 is TGCGCCAGCAGCCTCACTCAGGGGGCAGATGAGCAGTTCTTC.

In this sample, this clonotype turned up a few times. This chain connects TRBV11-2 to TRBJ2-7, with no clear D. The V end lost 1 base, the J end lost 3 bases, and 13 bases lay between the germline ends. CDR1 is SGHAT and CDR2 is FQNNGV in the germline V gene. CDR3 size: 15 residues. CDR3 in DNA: TGTGCCAGCAGCTTAGCTGACCAAAGGGTCTACGAGCAGTACTTC. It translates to CASSLADQRVYEQYF. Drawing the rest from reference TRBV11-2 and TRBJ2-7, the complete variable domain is EAGVAQSPRYKIIEKRQSVAFWCNPISGHATLYWYQQILGQGPKLLIQFQNNGVVDDSQLPKDRFSAERLKGVDSTLKIQPAKLEDSAVYLCASSLADQRVYEQYFGPGTRLTVT.

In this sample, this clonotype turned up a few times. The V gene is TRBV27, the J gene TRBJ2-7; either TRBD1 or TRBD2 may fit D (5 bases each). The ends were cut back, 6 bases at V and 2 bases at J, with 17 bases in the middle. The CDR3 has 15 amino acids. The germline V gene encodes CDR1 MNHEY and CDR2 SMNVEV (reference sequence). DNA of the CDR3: TGTGCCAGCAGGCCCGGGACCACCAACCCCTACGAGCAGTACTTC. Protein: CASRPGTTNPYEQYF.

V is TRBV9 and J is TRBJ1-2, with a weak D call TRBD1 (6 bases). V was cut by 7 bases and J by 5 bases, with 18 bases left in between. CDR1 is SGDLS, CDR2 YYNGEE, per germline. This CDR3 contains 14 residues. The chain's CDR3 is CASGGPSRLYGYTF. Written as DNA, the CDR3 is TGTGCCAGCGGGGGCCCAAGCCGACTTTATGGCTACACCTTC.

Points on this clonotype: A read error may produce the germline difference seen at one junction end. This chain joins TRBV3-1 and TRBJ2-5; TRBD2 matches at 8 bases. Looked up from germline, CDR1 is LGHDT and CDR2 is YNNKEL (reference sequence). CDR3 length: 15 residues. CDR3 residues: CASNQDRTSRETQYF. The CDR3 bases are TGTGCCAGCAACCAAGATAGGACTAGCCGAGAGACCCAGTACTTC.

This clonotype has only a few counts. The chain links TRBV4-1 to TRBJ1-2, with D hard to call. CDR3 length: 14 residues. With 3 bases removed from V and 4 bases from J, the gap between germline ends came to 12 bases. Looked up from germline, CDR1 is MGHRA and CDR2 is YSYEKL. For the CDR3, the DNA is TGCGCCAGCAGCCAGGGCAGTAGCCTCTATGGCTACACCTTC. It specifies CASSQGSSLYGYTF.

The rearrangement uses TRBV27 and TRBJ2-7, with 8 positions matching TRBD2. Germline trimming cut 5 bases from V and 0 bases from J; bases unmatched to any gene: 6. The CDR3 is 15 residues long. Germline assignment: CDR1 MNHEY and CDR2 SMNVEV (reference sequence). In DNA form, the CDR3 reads TGTGCCAGCAGTCCTCATAGCGGGATCTCCTACGAGCAGTACTTC. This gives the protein CASSPHSGISYEQYF.

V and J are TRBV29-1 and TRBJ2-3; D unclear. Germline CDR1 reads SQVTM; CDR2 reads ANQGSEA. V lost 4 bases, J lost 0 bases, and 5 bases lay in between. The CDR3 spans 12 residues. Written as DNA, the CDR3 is TGCAGCGTTGTGAAGAGCACAGATACGCAGTATTTT. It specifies CSVVKSTDTQYF.

In DNA, the CDR3 is TGCAGTGCCGGGGGACTAGAATATACGCAGTATTTT. It codes for CSAGGLEYTQYF. The chain has TRBV20-1 and TRBJ2-3; 8 nucleotides agree with TRBD2. Trimming removed 6 bases from V and 7 bases from J; junction bases left unmatched: 6. Germline V gene sequence: CDR1 DFQATT, CDR2 SNEGSKA (reference sequence). This CDR3 has 12 amino acids.

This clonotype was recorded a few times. The CDR3 protein is CATPGQGPNSPLHF. Written as DNA, the CDR3 is TGTGCCACCCCGGGACAGGGACCGAATTCACCCCTCCACTTT. The J gene is TRBJ1-6, the V gene TRBV7-9; 9 nucleotides line up with TRBD1. The CDR3 loop spans 14 amino acids. V lost 10 bases to trimming and J lost 7 bases; unmatched junction nucleotides: 8. Germline CDR1 SEHNR, CDR2 FQNEAQ (reference sequence).

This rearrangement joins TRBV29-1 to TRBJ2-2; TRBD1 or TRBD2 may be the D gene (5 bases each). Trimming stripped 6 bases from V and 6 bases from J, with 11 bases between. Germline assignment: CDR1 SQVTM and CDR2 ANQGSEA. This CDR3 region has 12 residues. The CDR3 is CSVRGRAGELFF. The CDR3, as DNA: TGCAGCGTACGGGGCAGGGCCGGGGAGCTGTTTTTT.

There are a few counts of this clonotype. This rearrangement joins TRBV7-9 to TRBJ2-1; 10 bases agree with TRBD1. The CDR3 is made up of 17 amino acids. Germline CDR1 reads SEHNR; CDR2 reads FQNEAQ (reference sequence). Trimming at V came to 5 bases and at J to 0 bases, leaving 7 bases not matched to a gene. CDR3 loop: CASSQSDRGFSYNEQFF. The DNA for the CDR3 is TGTGCCAGCAGCCAATCGGACAGGGGGTTCTCCTACAATGAGCAGTTCTTC.

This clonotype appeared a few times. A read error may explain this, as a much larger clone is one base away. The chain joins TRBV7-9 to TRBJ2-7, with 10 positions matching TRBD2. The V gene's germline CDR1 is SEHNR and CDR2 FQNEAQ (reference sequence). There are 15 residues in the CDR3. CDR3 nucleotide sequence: TGTGCCGGCAGCCTAGTTCTAGCGGGAGCCTACGAGCAGTACTTC. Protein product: CAGSLVLAGAYEQYF.

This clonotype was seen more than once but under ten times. The CDR3 is CSVSDSEAFF. DNA of the CDR3: TGCAGCGTTTCGGACAGTGAAGCTTTCTTT. The J gene is TRBJ1-1, the V gene TRBV29-1; a possible D gene is TRBD1 (6 bases). V lost 5 bases to trimming and J lost 7 bases, with 8 bases between them. CDR1 and CDR2 from the germline V gene are SQVTM and ANQGSEA. The CDR3 covers 10 residues. Drawing the rest from reference TRBV29-1 and TRBJ1-1, the complete variable domain is SAVISQKPSRDICQRGTSLTIQCQVDSQVTMMFWYRQQPGQSLTLIATANQGSEATYESGFVIDKFPISRPNLTFSTLTVSNMSPEDSSIYLCSVSDSEAFFGQGTRLTVV.

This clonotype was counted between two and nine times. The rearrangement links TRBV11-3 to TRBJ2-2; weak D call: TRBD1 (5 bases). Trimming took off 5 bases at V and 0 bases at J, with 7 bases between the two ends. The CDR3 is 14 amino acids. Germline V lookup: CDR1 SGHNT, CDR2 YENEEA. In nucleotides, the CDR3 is TGTGCCAGCAGCGCAGGGCCGAACACCGGGGAGCTGTTTTTT. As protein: CASSAGPNTGELFF.